This section outlines one TCR beta chain sequence together with its context. The sample originates from a study of cytomegalovirus exposure and HLA in healthy donors. The PCR ran on 60 Vbeta and 13 Jbeta primers. Assay: immunoSEQ multiplex PCR; the TCRdb copy retains only in-frame clones and omits some. Of around 140,000 clones listed, around 90% are singletons. The receptor's source is a middle-aged woman in good health and CMV-seronegative. Sequenced: PBMCs.

The CDR3 DNA is TGTGCCAGCAGTCCTCTAGCGCTGGCGGATGAGCAGTTCTTC. Encoded protein: CASSPLALADEQFF. The rearrangement links TRBV27 to TRBJ2-1, with a possible D match to TRBD2 (6 bases). CDR1 MNHEY and CDR2 SMNVEV come from the germline V gene (reference sequence). The V gene lost 5 bases and the J gene lost 8 bases, with 16 bases spanning the gap. This CDR3 is 14 amino acids long.